Given below is one T cell receptor beta chain in context. Relying on iRepertoire HTBI primers and Arm-PCR of CDR3 regions, the team built TCR beta libraries. Original data processing: Gene usage covered approximately 60 TRBV and 14 to 15 TRBJ segments. TCRdb re-derived calls from the multiplex PCR reads in MiXCR, one entry per CDR3 protein. Here the V and J calls rest on TCRdb's processing, not on the authors' analysis. This sample has around 470,000 distinct CDR3 sequences, with 12% to 15% found just once. Time point meaning: newly diagnosed GD, antithyroid drugs for less than 3 months. The TCR library used RNA extracted from PBMCs. By American Thyroid Association guidelines, Graves' disease was diagnosed in the cohort. The entry originates in a study of regulatory T cells in long-lasting Graves disease. Study summary: Antithyroid drug exposure in newly diagnosed Graves' patients had lasted under 3 months.

These sequences were also reported in another study, on T cells in Graves' hyperthyroidism and ophthalmopathy.

Material: peripheral blood mononuclear cells (PBMCs), obtained at new diagnosis, from a patient treated with antithyroid drugs. This clonotype was sampled from a woman between 45 and 65 years old with Graves disease.

The DNA for the CDR3 is TGTGCCAGCAGTTCCCATCGACAGGGGAGGGGGTTCTTC. Its protein is CASSSHRQGRGFF. J is TRBJ2-1 and V is TRBV27, with D possibly TRBD1 on 8 matching bases. This CDR3 has 13 amino acids. Looked up from germline, CDR1 is MNHEY and CDR2 is SMNVEV (reference sequence). The V gene lost 4 bases and the J gene lost 15 bases, with 19 bases spanning the gap.